This T cell receptor beta chain appears in the sequencing data of a study of OX40 agonist ivuxolimab in advanced cancers. Regarding the study in general: Ivuxolimab was an agonistic, fully human IgG2 monoclonal antibody directed against OX40 (CD134), a costimulatory receptor. Of the approximately 50 dose-escalation patients, hepatocellular carcinoma was present in approximately 20, melanoma in roughly 15, renal cell carcinoma in 9 and head and neck cancer in 9. The monotherapy dose-escalation portion (N of about 47 patients) of the phase I ivuxolimab trial is reported in the paper. Prior anti-PD-1, anti-PD-L1 or anti-CTLA-4 therapy was permitted, and 40% of dose-escalation patients had received checkpoint inhibitors. In the dose-escalation cohort, 70% to 85% of patients were male, and the mean age was around 60 years, with a range of roughly 23 to 85. Partial responses occurred in three dose-escalation patients: two with cutaneous melanoma and one with hepatocellular carcinoma. Peripheral TCRbeta sequencing was intended to test whether TCR sequence diversity was altered and clonal T-cell expansion was caused by ivuxolimab. Intravenous ivuxolimab was administered to patients every 2 weeks at six dose levels: 0.01, 0.1, 0.3, 1.5, 3 and 10 mg/kg.

About this clone itself: The target of this receptor is not known. The sample holds no much larger clone one base away, and base qualities are not on file.

Inclusive of the bounding cysteine and phenylalanine, the CDR3 is 17 residues long. Here the CDR3 DNA is all that survives: 51 bases in frame from base 1. V ends up 5 bases short and J 8 bases short, with an unmatched junction base count of 13. CDR1 and CDR2, looked up from the germline V gene (reference sequence), are LNHDA and SQIVND. Results and caveats for the whole study, not just this receptor: Partial responders in the 0.1-3.0 mg/kg groups had among the lowest normalized peripheral clonal expansion, especially among CD8+ T cells. Clonal expansion of both CD4+ and CD8+ blood T cells was observed from baseline to week 6 at doses 0.1 to 3.0 mg/kg. Which antigens the clonally expanded peripheral T cells were specific for was not determined. Low levels of normalized T-cell clonal expansion were also shown by some nonresponding patients. After ivuxolimab, CD8+ T cells had more expanded clones than CD4+ T cells on average.

Patients with a history of autoimmune disease or receiving systemic immunosuppression were excluded from the trial. In every dose cohort, peripheral blood was drawn for TCR sequencing at baseline, cycle 4 day 1, and cycle 7 day 1. The samples were taken from a phase I, first-in-human, multicenter, open-label dose-escalation trial of ivuxolimab. Adults with locally advanced or metastatic head and neck squamous cell, hepatocellular, melanoma or renal cell carcinoma were enrolled in the trial. Before TCR sequencing, CD4+ T cells and CD8+ T cells from peripheral blood were sorted into separate populations. For sequencing of the TCRbeta CDR3 region, genomic DNA was extracted from the sorted cells. The immunoSEQ Assay was used for sequencing of TCRbeta CDR3 regions. What TCRdb holds here is the immuneACCESS table cut down to in-frame rearrangements. Part of the clones is not present; checked against another copy, under half of the missing clones reflect an unresolved V gene, and the others are unexplained. This sample lists about 61,000 clones; over 80% were detected once. The biggest ten clones account for roughly 3.4% of the sample.

The sequenced sample was CD4+ or CD8+ T cells sorted from blood, obtained in a trial of the OX40 agonist ivuxolimab. The V and J genes are TRBV19 and TRBJ2-2; 11 central nucleotides agree with TRBD1. The sequence was obtained from an adult with an advanced solid tumor such as melanoma, head and neck, liver or kidney cancer. The CDR3 protein: CASSYLLDRGLLGELFF. In nucleotide form, the sequence is TGTGCCAGTAGTTACCTTCTGGACAGGGGGCTGTTGGGGGAGCTGTTTTTT.